The 23 T cell receptor beta chains below all came from one sample that was sequenced in a study of prognosis after radiotherapy for stage I lung cancer. The TCR beta CDR3 region was amplified from genomic DNA, with two rounds of multiplex PCR being used for the amplification. First-round PCR employed TRBV- and TRBJ-specific primers for each gene. From the multiplex PCR reads, TCRdb called clonotypes with MiXCR, one entry per CDR3 protein. The data hold roughly 26,000 distinct CDR3 sequences, with 30% observed a single time. The sample consisted of PBMCs, taken before or after stereotactic body radiation therapy (not recorded which). The receptor source for this set is a donor at least 50 years old with non-small cell lung cancer.

This clonotype was recorded at least ten times. The V gene is TRBV27, the J gene TRBJ2-1; 13 bases are shared with TRBD2. Looked up from germline, CDR1 is MNHEY and CDR2 is SMNVEV (reference sequence). V gave up 2 bases and J gave up 7 bases; unmatched junction bases: 8. This CDR3 region has 17 residues. CDR3 protein: CASSLERLAGGGNEQFF. Here the CDR3 DNA reads TGTGCCAGCAGTTTAGAGAGACTAGCGGGAGGAGGAAATGAGCAGTTCTTC.

This clonotype was recorded at least ten times. The J gene is TRBJ1-2, the V gene TRBV7-9; no clear D gene. The CDR3 consists of 14 residues. Trimming cost V 5 bases and J 5 bases, with 15 bases left between them. The germline CDR1 and CDR2 sequences are SEHNR and FQNEAQ (reference sequence). The CDR3 nucleotides are TGTGCCAGCAGCCAGACTACGGGAGTTTATGGCTACACCTTC. Amino acid sequence: CASSQTTGVYGYTF.

In its sample, this clonotype was seen many times. The conserved phenylalanine or tryptophan normally closing the CDR3 is absent here, so this likely arose from a read error. The chain couples TRBV18 to TRBJ1-6, with 9 positions matching TRBD1. The J segment lost 7 bases and the V segment lost 6 bases, leaving 7 bases of the junction unmatched. Germline V gene sequence: CDR1 KGHSH, CDR2 LQKENI. This CDR3 comprises 15 residues. This CDR3 reads CASSTWTGVNSPLHL. CDR3 nucleotide sequence: TGTGCCAGCTCTACCTGGACAGGGGTCAATTCACCCCTCCACCTT.

This clonotype was seen at least ten times. CDR3 nucleotides: TGTGCCAGCACCTCCCAAGGACAGCAGTACTTC. Residues: CASTSQGQQYF. The chain couples TRBV28 to TRBJ2-7; D call uncertain. V lost 7 bases and J 8 bases, leaving 12 bases between the germline ends. CDR1 is MDHEN, CDR2 SYDVKM, per germline. This CDR3 spans 11 amino acids. The variable domain in full, with the rest retrieved from reference TRBV28 and TRBJ2-7, is DVKVTQSSRYLVKRTGEKVFLECVQDMDHENMFWYRQDPGLGLRLIYFSYDVKMKEKGDIPEGYSVSREKKERFSLILESASTNQTSMYLCASTSQGQQYFGPGTRLTVT.

In the case of this clonotype: A read error may explain this, as a much larger clone is one base away. The chain carries TRBV4-2 and TRBJ2-1; no definite D call. CDR1 LGHNA and CDR2 YNFKEQ come from the germline V gene. The CDR3 is made up of 14 amino acids. CDR3 nucleotide sequence: TGTGCCAGCAACCAAGATTTTGGCCTCGGTGAGCAGTTCTTC. It yields the protein CASNQDFGLGEQFF.

The genes are TRBV19 and TRBJ2-2, with TRBD1 identical over 10 bases. The trim removed 3 bases at V and 0 bases at J, leaving 4 bases unmatched. CDR1 is LNHDA, CDR2 SQIVND, per germline (reference sequence). This CDR3 comprises 17 residues. DNA for the CDR3: TGTGCCAGTAGTATGAAGACAGGGGGCCCGAACACCGGGGAGCTGTTTTTT. Translating gives CASSMKTGGPNTGELFF. The whole variable domain, remainder taken from reference TRBV19 and TRBJ2-2, is DGGITQSPKYLFRKEGQNVTLSCEQNLNHDAMYWYRQDPGQGLRLIYYSQIVNDFQKGDIAEGYSVSREKKESFPLTVTSAQKNPTAFYLCASSMKTGGPNTGELFFGEGSRLTVL.

This clonotype was observed a few times. A read error may be the cause here, since a much bigger clone is one base away. The chain employs TRBV20-1 and TRBJ1-1; no definite D call. With 0 bases removed from V and 2 bases from J, the gap between germline ends came to 19 bases. The length of the CDR3 is 17 residues. The germline gives CDR1 DFQATT, CDR2 SNEGSKA (reference sequence). CDR3 sequence reads: CSARDAAATVINTEAFF. The CDR3 DNA sequence: TGCAGTGCTAGAGACGCGGCAGCCACTGTTATTAACACTGAAGCTTTCTTT.

This clonotype was observed at least ten times. The V call is TRBV7-2, the J call TRBJ1-2; no reliable D call. Trimming shortened V by 2 bases and J by 4 bases, and 5 bases separated the two germline ends. Per germline, CDR1 SGHTA and CDR2 FQGNSA. The CDR3 covers 12 residues. Written as DNA, the CDR3 is TGTGCCAGCAGCTTATACAGCTATGGCTACACCTTC. Translating it yields CASSLYSYGYTF.

The table lists this clonotype with many counts. This rearrangement joins TRBV9 to TRBJ1-2, with TRBD1 as a possible D gene (5 bases). Germline V gives CDR1 SGDLS, CDR2 YYNGEE. Between the trimmed V and J ends, which lost 0 bases and 3 bases, there was a span of 15 bases. This CDR3 comprises 16 residues. This CDR3 reads CASSVAWAGLDYGYTF. CDR3 nucleotides: TGTGCCAGCAGCGTAGCTTGGGCAGGGCTGGACTATGGCTACACCTTC.

This chain links TRBV12-3 or TRBV12-4 with TRBJ2-7; D is possibly TRBD1 (6 bases). The CDR3 sequence is 13 residues long. Trimming took off 5 bases at V and 3 bases at J, with 11 bases between the two ends. The CDR3 loop is CASSTLQGYEQYF. As DNA, the CDR3 is TGTGCCAGCAGTACCCTACAGGGCTACGAGCAGTACTTC.

The rearrangement links TRBV5-1 to TRBJ2-7; a weak D match, TRBD2 (6 bases). The CDR3 totals 15 residues. CDR1 and CDR2 (germline): SGHRS, YFSETQ. Trimming left V 7 bases short and J 0 bases short, with 17 bases between. CDR3 in amino acids: CASGPRDSNSYEQYF. The DNA of the CDR3 is TGCGCCAGCGGCCCCCGGGACTCAAACTCCTACGAGCAGTACTTC. Variable domain in full (rest from reference TRBV5-1 and TRBJ2-7): KAGVTQTPRYLIKTRGQQVTLSCSPISGHRSVSWYQQTPGQGLQFLFEYFSETQRNKGNFPGRFSGRQFSNSRSEMNVSTLELGDSALYLCASGPRDSNSYEQYFGPGTRLTVT.

The sample holds many counts of this clonotype. The chain uses TRBV28 and TRBJ1-1; D is unclear. CDR3 length: 12 residues. Germline loops: CDR1 MDHEN, CDR2 SYDVKM. V was shortened by 4 bases and J by 5 bases, with 8 bases between the two germline ends. CDR3 in amino acids: CASSSGVTEAFF. The CDR3, as DNA: TGTGCCAGCAGTTCTGGCGTGACTGAAGCTTTCTTT. Combining the CDR3 with reference TRBV28 and TRBJ1-1 gives the whole variable domain DVKVTQSSRYLVKRTGEKVFLECVQDMDHENMFWYRQDPGLGLRLIYFSYDVKMKEKGDIPEGYSVSREKKERFSLILESASTNQTSMYLCASSSGVTEAFFGQGTRLTVV.

This clonotype was found once. A far larger clone differs by one base, so this is likely a read error. The rearrangement uses TRBV7-4 and TRBJ2-5; 11 bases fit TRBD2. The DNA end is more similar to TRBJ2-1, so the J call may be wrong. This CDR3 is built from 16 residues. Germline assignment: CDR1 SGHVT and CDR2 SQSDAQ. The CDR3 DNA sequence: TGTGCCAGCAGCTTAGTGGTTAGCGGGGGGGCCCGTGAGCAGTTCTTC. Translated: CASSLVVSGGAREQFF.

This clonotype came up many times. This chain links TRBV20-1 with TRBJ2-3; D perhaps matches TRBD2 (6 bases). The CDR3 runs to 14 residues. The germline gives CDR1 DFQATT, CDR2 SNEGSKA (reference sequence). Trimming removed 3 bases at V and 1 base at J, with 11 bases between. CDR3 DNA: TGCAGTGCTAGTCCCCCTAGCGGCACAGATACGCAGTATTTT. Translation: CSASPPSGTDTQYF.

This clonotype came up a few times. The rearrangement uses TRBV28 and TRBJ1-5; the D is unclear. The CDR3 consists of 12 residues. Trimming removed 5 bases at V and 5 bases at J, with 7 bases between. Germline V gives CDR1 MDHEN, CDR2 SYDVKM. CDR3 protein: CASSRDYQPQHF. As DNA, the CDR3 is TGTGCCAGCAGTCGTGATTATCAGCCCCAGCATTTT.

This clonotype was seen repeatedly, ten times or more. The V call is TRBV15, the J call TRBJ2-1, with D possibly called TRBD1 or TRBD2 (5 bases each). Trimming pared 8 bases from V and 4 bases from J, leaving 12 bases between. Germline CDR1 LNHNV, CDR2 YYDKDF (reference sequence). CDR3 length equals 13 residues. Here the CDR3 reads CATGKGPYNEQFF. Here the CDR3 DNA reads TGTGCCACCGGGAAGGGACCATACAATGAGCAGTTCTTC. Looking up the rest from reference TRBV15 and TRBJ2-1 gives the full variable domain: DAMVIQNPRYQVTQFGKPVTLSCSQTLNHNVMYWYQQKSSQAPKLLFHYYDKDFNNEADTPDNFQSRRPNTSFCFLDIRSPGLGDTAMYLCATGKGPYNEQFFGPGTRLTVL.

This clonotype was seen ten or more times. V usage is TRBV19 and J usage is TRBJ1-5; unclear D gene. This CDR3 spans 13 amino acids. Germline V gene lookup returns CDR1 LNHDA and CDR2 SQIVND (reference sequence). Deletions cut 5 bases from V and 1 base from J, with 6 bases between. The CDR3 region has the DNA TGTGCCAGTAGTGCCAACAGCAATCAGCCCCAGCATTTT. It encodes CASSANSNQPQHF.

Only a few counts were recorded for this clonotype. As DNA, the CDR3 is TGTGCCAGCAGCCAAGGTCCGGCAGGGCTTTACGAGCAGTACTTC. This translates into CASSQGPAGLYEQYF. The chain recombines TRBV14 with TRBJ2-7; possibly TRBD1 for D (5 bases). Deletions cut 1 base from V and 4 bases from J, with 14 bases between. The CDR3 covers 15 residues. CDR1 SGHDN and CDR2 FVKESK come from the germline V gene.

This clonotype was seen at least ten times. This chain joins TRBV12-3 or TRBV12-4 and TRBJ1-5, with 7 bases lining up with TRBD1. The CDR3 is 15 amino acids. Unmatched junction bases numbered 5, after V lost 6 bases and J lost 0 bases. Written as DNA, the CDR3 is TGTGCCAGCAGCCTGACAGGGAGTAGCAATCAGCCCCAGCATTTT. This gives the protein CASSLTGSSNQPQHF.

This clonotype was observed at least ten times. This sequence joins TRBV3-1 and TRBJ2-1, with 9 bases aligning to TRBD2. CDR3 length: 15 amino acids. V dropped 2 bases and J dropped 5; count of bases not matched to a gene: 4. Germline CDR1 is LGHDT and CDR2 is YNNKEL (reference sequence). The CDR3 region is CASSQRRLADNEQFF. The CDR3 DNA reads as TGTGCCAGCAGCCAACGCCGACTAGCGGACAATGAGCAGTTCTTC.

Many counts were recorded for this clonotype. This chain links TRBV9 with TRBJ2-3; tentatively, D is TRBD1 or TRBD2 (6 bases each). Germline CDR1 is SGDLS and CDR2 is YYNGEE. Between the trimmed V and J ends, which lost 0 bases and 4 bases, there was a span of 12 bases. CDR3 length: 15 residues. CDR3 DNA: TGTGCCAGCAGCGTAGGTACGGGGGCGGCAGATACGCAGTATTTT. It yields the protein CASSVGTGAADTQYF.

This clonotype was seen just once. A far larger clone is one nucleotide away, so this likely arose from a read error. The J gene is TRBJ2-3, the V gene TRBV7-9, with 11 bases fitting TRBD2. The ends lost 6 bases at V and 0 bases at J; junction bases unmatched: 11. In germline, CDR1 is SEHNR, CDR2 FQNEAQ (reference sequence). This CDR3 region has 18 residues. CDR3 sequence: CASRPGLAVSRSTDTQYF. The CDR3 nucleotides read TGTGCCAGCAGGCCGGGACTAGCGGTATCGCGGAGCACAGATACGCAGTATTTT.

This clonotype was detected ten times or more. The chain recombines TRBV4-1 with TRBJ1-2, with D possibly TRBD1 on 5 matching bases. V lost 4 bases, J lost 2 bases, and 17 bases lay in between. Germline loops: CDR1 MGHRA, CDR2 YSYEKL. The CDR3 totals 16 residues. The CDR3 sequence is CASSPSPVTVNYGYTF. CDR3 DNA sequence: TGCGCCAGCAGCCCATCTCCAGTGACAGTGAACTATGGCTACACCTTC.